The source of this T cell receptor beta chain is a study of blood T cell repertoires in COVID-19. Study background: From T cells, B-cell-depleted T cells, or PBMCs came the material, which was cDNA or gDNA.

Germline V lookup: CDR1 MDHEN, CDR2 SYDVKM. Trimming shortened V by 7 bases and J by 4 bases, and 14 bases separated the two germline ends. The CDR3 is 13 amino acids. Recovered Cohort 3 donors showed two negative PCRs, clearance, or symptom resolution. Authors' processing steps: Amplifying reference gene primers gave estimates of nucleated cell counts. The repertoire was sequenced with immunoSEQ multiplex PCR; TCRdb's copy has only in-frame clones and lacks some. For V, J and clone size, that table is used; D and trimming come from the DNA. The sample yields 360,000 or so clones, under 90% seen once.

Material for sequencing was PBMCs or T cells enriched from blood (not recorded which). This chain links TRBV28 with TRBJ2-7, with D tentatively TRBD2 (6 bases). This receptor was taken from a woman younger than 45 who had recovered from COVID-19. CDR3 protein: CASTEPGVYEQYF. Written as DNA, the CDR3 is TGTGCCAGCACCGAACCGGGAGTTTACGAGCAGTACTTC.